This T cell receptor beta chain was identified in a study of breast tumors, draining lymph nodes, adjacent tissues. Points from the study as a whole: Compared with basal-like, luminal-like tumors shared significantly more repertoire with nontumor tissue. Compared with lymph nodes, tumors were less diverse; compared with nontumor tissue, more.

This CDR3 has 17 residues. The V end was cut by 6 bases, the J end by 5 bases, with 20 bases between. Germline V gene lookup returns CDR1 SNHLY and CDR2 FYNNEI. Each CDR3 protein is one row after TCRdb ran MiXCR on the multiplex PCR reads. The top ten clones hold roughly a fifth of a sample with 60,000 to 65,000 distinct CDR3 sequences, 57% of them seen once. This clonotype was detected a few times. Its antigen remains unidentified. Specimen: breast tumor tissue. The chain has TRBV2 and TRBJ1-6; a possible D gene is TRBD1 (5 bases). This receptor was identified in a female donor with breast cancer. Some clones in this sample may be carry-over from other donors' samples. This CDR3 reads CASRSPGNRGHNSPLHF. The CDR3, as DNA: TGTGCCAGCAGGTCCCCAGGGAACCGAGGGCATAATTCACCCCTCCACTTT.